A selection of T cell receptor beta chains follows, all from one sample in a study of blood T cells in healthy people across ages. TCRdb recomputed calls from the 5' RACE reads with MiXCR, one row per CDR3 protein. The sample consists of about 680,000 distinct CDR3 sequences, around 48% of them appearing once. Material: blood. Receptor source: a woman aged 60-70 years in good health. Both conserved end residues are part of each CDR3. D genes are given only for firm matches. Size is stated for part of the rows, as once, few or many counts, or as a class when the clone is expanded.

j_gene,abundance,v_gene,d_gene,CDR3nt,CDR3aa
TRBJ2-2,NA,TRBV6-1,NA,TGTGCCAGCAGTGAACGCGACTCGTACACCGGGGAGCTGTTTTTT,CASSERDSYTGELFF
TRBJ2-3,NA,TRBV12-3/TRBV12-4,TRBD2,TGTGCCAGCAGTTTCGGAGGGCGGGAGGCAGATACGCAGTATTTT,CASSFGGREADTQYF
TRBJ2-7,once,TRBV28,NA,TGTGCCAGCAGTCTCCCGAGGGCGCCTTACGAGCAGTACTTC,CASSLPRAPYEQYF
TRBJ2-3,NA,TRBV20-1,NA,TGCAGTGCTAGCTCAGGGTTCGTCACAGATACGCAGTATTTT,CSASSGFVTDTQYF
TRBJ2-1,NA,TRBV4-3,TRBD2,TGCGCCTGCAGCCAAGGGGTTAGCGGGAGCAATGAGCAGTTCTTC,CACSQGVSGSNEQFF
TRBJ2-3,NA,TRBV20-1,TRBD2,TGCAGTGCTCCCGGCCTACTAGCGGGAGCCAACACAGATACGCAGTATTTT,CSAPGLLAGANTDTQYF
TRBJ1-1,NA,TRBV20-1,NA,TGCAGTGCTAGTTTAGGGGGAATGAACACTGAAGCTTTCTTT,CSASLGGMNTEAFF
TRBJ1-6,few,TRBV12-3/TRBV12-4,NA,TGTGCCAGCAGAACCGACAGAGAAAATTCACCCCTCCACTTT,CASRTDRENSPLHF
TRBJ2-1,NA,TRBV29-1,NA,TGCAGCGTTGAGCGGGCTTTGGATGAGCAGTTCTTC,CSVERALDEQFF
TRBJ2-3,NA,TRBV6-2/TRBV6-3,NA,TGTGCCAGCAGCAACGGGCGGGGCACAGATACGCAGTATTTT,CASSNGRGTDTQYF
TRBJ2-3,NA,TRBV12-3/TRBV12-4,NA,TGTGCCAGCAGTTTTAGGGCAAGGGGACTCACAGATACGCAGTATTTT,CASSFRARGLTDTQYF
TRBJ1-1,NA,TRBV2,NA,TGTGCCAGCCGGGCGGGGTTGGGGTACACTGAAGCTTTCTTT,CASRAGLGYTEAFF
TRBJ2-7,NA,TRBV13,NA,TGTGCCAGCAGCCCTTCCCTTGAATACTACGAGCAGTACTTC,CASSPSLEYYEQYF
TRBJ1-2,NA,TRBV6-6,NA,TGTGCCAGCAGTTACTCCTGGGGAGAAGGGAGACCGTATGGCTACACCTTC,CASSYSWGEGRPYGYTF
TRBJ2-5,once,TRBV9,TRBD2,TGTGCCAGCAGCGTGAGCGGGAGAACGGAGACCCAGTACTTC,CASSVSGRTETQYF
TRBJ2-5,NA,TRBV27,NA,TGTGCCAGCAGGACGTTAGTGGGGTCGGGAGAGACCCAGTACTTC,CASRTLVGSGETQYF
TRBJ2-5,NA,TRBV7-8,NA,TGTGCCAGCAGCTTAGATCGGTTAAGACCGGGGCAAGAGACCCAGTACTTC,CASSLDRLRPGQETQYF
TRBJ2-3,NA,TRBV7-2,NA,TGTGCCAGCAGCTTTATTCGGGGGCCCCCAGATACGCAGTATTTT,CASSFIRGPPDTQYF
TRBJ2-5,NA,TRBV5-1,NA,TGCGCCAGCAGCTTGAGAGGGTATGGTGGAATCCAAGAGACCCAGTACTTC,CASSLRGYGGIQETQYF
TRBJ2-1,NA,TRBV5-5,NA,TGTGCCAGCAGCTTGGTTTGGGATAGCTCCTACAATGGGCAGTTCTTC,CASSLVWDSSYNGQFF
TRBJ2-3,NA,TRBV4-3,TRBD2,TGCGCCAGCAGCCAAGATGTAGGACTAGCGGGAGGAGACTACGGCACAGATACGCAGTATTTT,CASSQDVGLAGGDYGTDTQYF
TRBJ2-7,many,TRBV20-1,NA,TGCAGTGCTAGACCCCGTAAAGCGAGTTACGAGCAGTACTTC,CSARPRKASYEQYF
TRBJ2-7,many,TRBV20-1,TRBD2,TGCAGTGCTCAGGAGGGGACTAGCGTATCGGGAGAGCAGTACTTC,CSAQEGTSVSGEQYF
TRBJ2-2,NA,TRBV27,NA,TGTGCCAGCAGTTCCTCCTGGCGGGTGGGCGGGGAGCTGTTTTTT,CASSSSWRVGGELFF
TRBJ2-1,NA,TRBV30,TRBD2,TGTGCCTGGAGTGTATTGGGGAGGGGACAGTTCTTC,CAWSVLGRGQFF
TRBJ2-5,few,TRBV20-1,NA,TGCAGTGCTCCCGGGAGATACCAAGAGACCCAGTACTTC,CSAPGRYQETQYF
TRBJ2-3,NA,TRBV11-3,TRBD2,TGTGCCAGCAGCTTAGATGCGGGGGATACGCGGTATTTT,CASSLDAGDTRYF
TRBJ2-7,NA,TRBV5-1,NA,TGCGCCAGCAGCTTGGATTCGGTTGGGAAGCGGGCAACCTACGAGCAGTACTTC,CASSLDSVGKRATYEQYF
TRBJ2-7,few,TRBV4-3,TRBD1,TGCGCCAGCAGCCTCGGACAGGGGATGGGCGAGCAGTACTTC,CASSLGQGMGEQYF
TRBJ2-5,NA,TRBV20-1,NA,TGCAGTGCTAGAGGGCCGTATGCGGAGACCCAGTACTTC,CSARGPYAETQYF
TRBJ2-5,NA,TRBV6-2/TRBV6-3,NA,TGTGTCAGCAGTTACTACGGAGAGACCCAGTACTTC,CVSSYYGETQYF
TRBJ2-1,NA,TRBV20-1,NA,TGCAGTGCTAGAGATCCGCGGTCCTCCTACAATGAGCAGTTCTTC,CSARDPRSSYNEQFF
TRBJ2-7,many,TRBV7-2,NA,TGTGCCAGCAGCCCGCACCACTACGAGCAGTACTTC,CASSPHHYEQYF
TRBJ2-1,few,TRBV20-1,TRBD2,TGCAGTGCAACCCAAGGTAGCGGGTACAATGAGCAGTTCTTC,CSATQGSGYNEQFF
TRBJ2-5,few,TRBV6-1,NA,TGTGCCAGCAGTGAAGCGCGTGTGACAGTGGAGACCCAGTACTTC,CASSEARVTVETQYF